Listed below are T cell receptor beta chains from one sample, sequenced in a study of blood T cell repertoires in COVID-19. Sequencing was performed with immunoSEQ multiplex PCR; in TCRdb, only in-frame clones are kept and a portion is missing. The sample lists approximately 250,000 clones; around 93% were seen once. Sequenced: PBMCs or T cells enriched from blood (not recorded which). The receptors shown here come from a man aged 35 to 55 who had been exposed to COVID-19. The conserved cysteine and the conserved F or W are not part of the CDR3 here. The size field is filled for only some rows; it gives once, few, many or a size class.

j_gene: TRBJ1-5; abundance: NA; v_gene: TRBV19; CDR3aa: ASTPKSGDSNQPQH
j_gene: TRBJ2-6; abundance: NA; v_gene: TRBV2; CDR3aa: ASSAEIFGANVLT
j_gene: TRBJ1-3; abundance: NA; v_gene: TRBV18; CDR3aa: ASSPQRTGSHTIY
j_gene: TRBJ1-1; abundance: once; v_gene: TRBV30; CDR3aa: ASERRSHAF
j_gene: TRBJ1-4; abundance: NA; v_gene: TRBV3-1/TRBV3-2; CDR3aa: ASSQVTDSGLNEKLF
j_gene: TRBJ2-3; abundance: NA; v_gene: TRBV2; CDR3aa: ASSEGSGGDTDTQY
j_gene: TRBJ2-5; abundance: NA; v_gene: TRBV11-3; CDR3aa: ASSRNQRGPGETQY
j_gene: TRBJ2-1; abundance: NA; v_gene: TRBV28; CDR3aa: ASSGGGGGTSNEQF
j_gene: TRBJ1-2; abundance: few; v_gene: TRBV5-1; CDR3aa: ASSLGRSGYGYT
j_gene: TRBJ2-7; abundance: NA; v_gene: TRBV6-5; CDR3aa: ASTPDRGYEQY
j_gene: TRBJ2-7; abundance: NA; v_gene: TRBV15; CDR3aa: ATSGDRGKYEQY
j_gene: TRBJ2-7; abundance: NA; v_gene: TRBV9; CDR3aa: ASSVGLAGVYEQY
j_gene: TRBJ2-3; abundance: NA; v_gene: TRBV19; CDR3aa: ASSILGLAVSDTQY
j_gene: TRBJ2-1; abundance: NA; v_gene: TRBV19; CDR3aa: ASSPTGTSYNEQF
j_gene: TRBJ2-5; abundance: NA; v_gene: TRBV5-1; CDR3aa: ASSPGLAEQETQY
j_gene: TRBJ2-3; abundance: NA; v_gene: TRBV9; CDR3aa: ASSDAASGSPTDTQY
j_gene: TRBJ1-2; abundance: NA; v_gene: TRBV29-1; CDR3aa: SVDAGLNYGYT
j_gene: TRBJ2-7; abundance: NA; v_gene: TRBV19; CDR3aa: ASSIGLAKSSYEQY
j_gene: TRBJ1-4; abundance: NA; v_gene: TRBV29-1; CDR3aa: SAEDRGSEKLF
j_gene: TRBJ1-5; abundance: NA; v_gene: TRBV24-1; CDR3aa: ATSDPGQTNQPQH
j_gene: TRBJ2-3; abundance: NA; v_gene: TRBV5-6; CDR3aa: ASTGYLLRDTQY
j_gene: TRBJ2-2; abundance: NA; v_gene: TRBV9; CDR3aa: ASTWGSGTGGTGELF
j_gene: TRBJ2-5; abundance: NA; v_gene: TRBV6-1; CDR3aa: ASSARRDRLTRKETQY
j_gene: TRBJ1-2; abundance: NA; v_gene: TRBV12-3/TRBV12-4; CDR3aa: ASSFMGSGGYT
j_gene: TRBJ1-3; abundance: once; v_gene: TRBV9; CDR3aa: ASRAGIGAGNTIY
j_gene: TRBJ1-5; abundance: NA; v_gene: TRBV28; CDR3aa: ASQQVNQPQH
j_gene: TRBJ1-3; abundance: NA; v_gene: TRBV30; CDR3aa: AWSRTGSGNTIY
j_gene: TRBJ2-7; abundance: NA; v_gene: TRBV4-3; CDR3aa: ASSQDSTYEQY
j_gene: TRBJ2-1; abundance: NA; v_gene: TRBV7-3; CDR3aa: ASSLRTSGPHNEQF
j_gene: TRBJ1-5; abundance: NA; v_gene: TRBV28; CDR3aa: ASSLWLDRAAQPQH
j_gene: TRBJ2-7; abundance: NA; v_gene: TRBV3-1/TRBV3-2; CDR3aa: ASSQNEAVSYEQY
j_gene: TRBJ1-3; abundance: NA; v_gene: TRBV19; CDR3aa: ASSARGSGNTIY
j_gene: TRBJ1-3; abundance: NA; v_gene: TRBV9; CDR3aa: ASSYTRDRAFSGNTIY
j_gene: TRBJ2-7; abundance: NA; v_gene: TRBV27; CDR3aa: ASSPGLAGEGQY
j_gene: TRBJ2-7; abundance: once; v_gene: TRBV7-6; CDR3aa: ASSLVPPLRSKTPSSYEQY
j_gene: TRBJ1-2; abundance: NA; v_gene: TRBV27; CDR3aa: ASSLSGGGGYGYT
j_gene: TRBJ1-5; abundance: NA; v_gene: TRBV28; CDR3aa: ATKTGTSNQPQH
j_gene: TRBJ1-2; abundance: NA; v_gene: TRBV10-3; CDR3aa: AIKGQTNYGYT
j_gene: TRBJ2-7; abundance: NA; v_gene: TRBV4-1; CDR3aa: ASSQTSGRYEQY
j_gene: TRBJ2-7; abundance: NA; v_gene: TRBV12-5; CDR3aa: ASGLVLGQGSYEQY
j_gene: TRBJ2-2; abundance: once; v_gene: TRBV9; CDR3aa: ASSVEGTGELF
j_gene: TRBJ2-7; abundance: NA; v_gene: TRBV6-5; CDR3aa: ASSIAGDEQY
j_gene: TRBJ1-3; abundance: NA; v_gene: TRBV7-9; CDR3aa: ASSLSTGRNTIY
j_gene: TRBJ2-7; abundance: NA; v_gene: TRBV30; CDR3aa: AWSPPPIGRGYEQY
j_gene: TRBJ2-7; abundance: NA; v_gene: TRBV19; CDR3aa: ASSGTGGFYEQY